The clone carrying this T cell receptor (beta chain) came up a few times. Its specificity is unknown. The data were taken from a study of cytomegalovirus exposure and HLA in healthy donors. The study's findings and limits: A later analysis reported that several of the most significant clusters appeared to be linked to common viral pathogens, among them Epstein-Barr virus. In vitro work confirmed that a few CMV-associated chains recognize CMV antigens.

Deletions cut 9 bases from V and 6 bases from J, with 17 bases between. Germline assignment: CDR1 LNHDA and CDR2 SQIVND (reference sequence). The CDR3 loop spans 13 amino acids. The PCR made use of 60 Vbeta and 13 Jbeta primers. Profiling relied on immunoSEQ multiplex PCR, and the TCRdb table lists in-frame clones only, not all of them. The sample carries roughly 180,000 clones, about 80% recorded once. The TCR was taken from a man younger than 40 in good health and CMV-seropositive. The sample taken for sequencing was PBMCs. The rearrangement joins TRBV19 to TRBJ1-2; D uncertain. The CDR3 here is CASHRFPSDGYTF. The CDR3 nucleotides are TGTGCCAGCCACCGCTTTCCCTCGGATGGCTACACCTTC.